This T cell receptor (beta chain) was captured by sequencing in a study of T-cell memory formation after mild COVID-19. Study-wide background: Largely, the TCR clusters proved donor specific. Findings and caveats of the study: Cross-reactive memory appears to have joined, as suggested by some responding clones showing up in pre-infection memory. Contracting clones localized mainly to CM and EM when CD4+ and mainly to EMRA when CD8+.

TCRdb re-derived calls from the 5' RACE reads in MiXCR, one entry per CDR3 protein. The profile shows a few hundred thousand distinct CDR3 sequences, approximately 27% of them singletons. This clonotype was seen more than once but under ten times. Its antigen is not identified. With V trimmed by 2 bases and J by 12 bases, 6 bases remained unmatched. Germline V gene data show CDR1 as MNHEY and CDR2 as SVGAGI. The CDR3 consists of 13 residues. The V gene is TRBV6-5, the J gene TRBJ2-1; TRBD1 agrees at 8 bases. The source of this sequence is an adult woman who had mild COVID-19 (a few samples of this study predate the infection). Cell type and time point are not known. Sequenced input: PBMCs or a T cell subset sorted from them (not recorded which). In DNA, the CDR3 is TGTGCCAGCAGTTACGGACAGGGTATTGGGCAGTTCTTC. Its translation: CASSYGQGIGQFF.